These 10 T cell receptor beta chains share one sample of origin, sequenced in a study of CD8 T cells in ankylosing spondylitis. Study outcomes and limitations: Fewer than 10 highly homologous variants formed a TCR beta motif that appeared characteristic of ankylosing spondylitis blood.

These receptors are not linked to any known antigen. Each CDR3 protein gets one entry after TCRdb re-called the 5' RACE reads with MiXCR. The sample lists 200,000 to 250,000 distinct CDR3 sequences, more than 5.5% occurring once. Sequencing was carried out using blood, either unsorted or a sorted T cell fraction (not recorded which). The receptors stem from a male donor with ankylosing spondylitis.

This clonotype was counted at least ten times. The chain carries TRBV15 and TRBJ1-1; possibly TRBD1 for D (6 bases). The CDR3 is 15 amino acids. V was pared by 5 bases and J by 1 base, with 14 bases between. The V gene's germline CDR1 is LNHNV and CDR2 YYDKDF (reference sequence). CDR3 amino acids: CATSGNREGNTEAFF. The CDR3 DNA reads TGTGCCACCAGCGGTAACAGGGAGGGGAACACTGAAGCTTTCTTT.

This clonotype was seen many times. The chain's CDR3 is CASSNTGELFF. In nucleotides, the CDR3 is TGTGCCAGCAGTAACACCGGGGAGCTGTTTTTT. The chain combines TRBV12-3 or TRBV12-4 with TRBJ2-2; D not certain. Trimming stripped 5 bases from V and 2 bases from J, with 0 bases between. The CDR3 covers 11 residues.

This clonotype occurred many times. The chain employs TRBV29-1 and TRBJ1-1; D may be TRBD1 (5 bases). From germline, CDR1 is SQVTM and CDR2 ANQGSEA. Trimming stripped 6 bases from V and 4 bases from J, with 9 bases between. The CDR3 has 11 residues. CDR3: CSVGTATEAFF. The CDR3 DNA sequence: TGCAGCGTGGGGACGGCCACTGAAGCTTTCTTT.

This clonotype was seen ten or more times. The chain recombines TRBV27 with TRBJ2-7; D is possibly TRBD2 (6 bases). Trimming cost V 4 bases and J 5 bases, with 15 bases left between them. Germline CDR1 is MNHEY and CDR2 is SMNVEV (reference sequence). The CDR3 length is 14 residues. In DNA form, the CDR3 reads TGTGCCAGCAGTTCTAGCGATGACCTGAACGAGCAGTACTTC. Translating gives CASSSSDDLNEQYF.

The chain joins TRBV20-1 to TRBJ2-1; TRBD2 agrees at 11 bases. V trimming: 0 bases; J trimming: 7 bases; junction bases outside the gene matches: 5. The CDR3 has 15 residues. CDR1 is DFQATT, CDR2 SNEGSKA, per germline (reference sequence). The CDR3 coding sequence is TGCAGTGCTAGAGATAGCGGGAGGGTTGGAAATGAGCAGTTCTTC. The encoded protein is CSARDSGRVGNEQFF.

In its sample, this clonotype was seen many times. This chain uses TRBV6-1 with TRBJ1-6; a possible D gene is TRBD1 (5 bases). The V gene's germline CDR1 is MNHNS and CDR2 SASEGT. This CDR3 spans 15 amino acids. V lost 6 bases and J 7 bases, leaving 16 bases between the germline ends. The CDR3 sequence is CASSFPTESNSPLHF. CDR3 sequence (DNA): TGTGCCAGCAGCTTTCCGACAGAGAGCAATTCACCCCTCCACTTT.

V usage is TRBV2 and J usage is TRBJ1-4; the D is unclear. V dropped 8 bases and J dropped 8 bases, with 18 bases sitting between them. In germline, CDR1 is SNHLY, CDR2 FYNNEI. The CDR3 spans 14 residues. The CDR3 is CASADESGGEKLFF. As DNA, the CDR3 is TGTGCCAGCGCTGACGAGTCTGGCGGCGAAAAACTGTTTTTT.

There are a few counts of this clonotype. The chain combines TRBV5-6 with TRBJ2-7, with D perhaps TRBD1 or TRBD2 (7 bases each). CDR3 length: 14 amino acids. Trimming took 6 bases from V and 4 from J, leaving 17 bases between them. Germline V CDR1 and CDR2: SGHDT, YYEEEE. The CDR3 loop is CASNSGGGAYEQYF. The CDR3 DNA follows: TGTGCCAGCAATTCAGGGGGGGGCGCTTACGAGCAGTACTTC.

This clonotype was observed many times. The chain is built from TRBV11-2 and TRBJ2-5, with D possibly TRBD2 on 6 matching bases. CDR1 is SGHAT and CDR2 is FQNNGV in the germline V gene. This CDR3 region has 13 residues. V was clipped by 6 bases and J by 1 base, with 9 bases between them. The CDR3 bases are TGTGCCAGCAGAGCGGGTTTCCAAGAGACCCAGTACTTC. This gives the protein CASRAGFQETQYF.

This clonotype came up many times. This rearrangement joins TRBV4-2 to TRBJ2-2; unclear D gene. Germline lookup yields CDR1 LGHNA and CDR2 YNFKEQ. Trimming took 4 bases from V and 4 from J, leaving 10 bases between them. This CDR3 region has 14 residues. The CDR3 protein is CASSPGAFTGELFF. Here the CDR3 DNA reads TGTGCCAGCAGCCCGGGCGCCTTCACCGGGGAGCTGTTTTTT.